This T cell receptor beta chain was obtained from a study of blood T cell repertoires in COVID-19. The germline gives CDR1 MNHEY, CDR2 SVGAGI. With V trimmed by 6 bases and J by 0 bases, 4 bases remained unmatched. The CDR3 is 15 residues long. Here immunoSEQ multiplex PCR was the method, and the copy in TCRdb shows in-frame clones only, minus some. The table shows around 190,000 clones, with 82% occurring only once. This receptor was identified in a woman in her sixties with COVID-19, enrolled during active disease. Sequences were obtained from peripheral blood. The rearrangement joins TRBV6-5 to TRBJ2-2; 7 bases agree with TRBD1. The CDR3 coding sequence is TGTGCCAGCAGCTCCGGGACAGCGAACACCGGGGAGCTGTTTTTT. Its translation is CASSSGTANTGELFF.